What follows are 4 T cell receptor beta chains derived from one specimen sequenced in a study of blood T cells in healthy people across ages. A second roughly 7 to 12 cycle PCR used barcoded and J-beta primers. TCRdb ran MiXCR on the 5' RACE reads and lists one entry per CDR3 protein. The top ten clones hold approximately 2.9% of a sample with about 780,000 distinct CDR3 sequences, under 30% of them seen once. These records were also assigned to another study, of T cells of mothers and their children.

Sequencing used blood. The receptors were gathered from a boy aged 5-17 years in good health.

This clonotype was observed a few times. V and J are TRBV7-8 and TRBJ2-7; D uncertain. The DNA end favors TRBJ2-1, so the J call may be wrong. The CDR3 sequence is 19 residues long. Germline lookup yields CDR1 SGHVS and CDR2 FQNEAQ. CDR3 sequence reads: CASSLAPRSVLGFGNEQFF. CDR3 bases: TGTGCCAGCAGCTTAGCCCCTCGGAGCGTTTTGGGTTTTGGCAATGAGCAGTTCTTC.

Worth noting for this clonotype: This may be a read error, as it is one base from a much larger clone. The genes are TRBV28 and TRBJ2-1; 8 bases line up with TRBD2. TRBJ2-7 explains the end of the DNA better; the J call may be wrong. Germline lookup yields CDR1 MDHEN and CDR2 SYDVKM. The length of the CDR3 is 15 residues. CDR3 in amino acids: CASRSSGGIGHEQYF. The CDR3 DNA sequence: TGTGCCAGCAGATCCTCGGGGGGGATAGGCCACGAGCAGTACTTC.

This clonotype has only a few counts. V is TRBV19 and J is TRBJ1-5; D remains unclear. There are 15 residues in the CDR3. The germline V gene encodes CDR1 LNHDA and CDR2 SQIVND (reference sequence). Trimming shortened V by 4 bases and J by 0 bases, and 10 bases separated the two germline ends. CDR3 amino acids: CASSSSPDSNQPQHF. The CDR3 DNA follows: TGTGCCAGTAGTAGCAGCCCCGATAGCAATCAGCCCCAGCATTTT.

This clonotype came up a few times. This rearrangement joins TRBV5-1 to TRBJ2-3; TRBD2 might be the D (5 bases). Germline V lookup: CDR1 SGHRS, CDR2 YFSETQ. The CDR3 spans 14 residues. Deletions cut 5 bases from V and 2 bases from J, with 12 bases between. Here the CDR3 DNA reads TGCGCCAGCAGAATAGGACTTAACACAGATACGCAGTATTTT. As protein: CASRIGLNTDTQYF.